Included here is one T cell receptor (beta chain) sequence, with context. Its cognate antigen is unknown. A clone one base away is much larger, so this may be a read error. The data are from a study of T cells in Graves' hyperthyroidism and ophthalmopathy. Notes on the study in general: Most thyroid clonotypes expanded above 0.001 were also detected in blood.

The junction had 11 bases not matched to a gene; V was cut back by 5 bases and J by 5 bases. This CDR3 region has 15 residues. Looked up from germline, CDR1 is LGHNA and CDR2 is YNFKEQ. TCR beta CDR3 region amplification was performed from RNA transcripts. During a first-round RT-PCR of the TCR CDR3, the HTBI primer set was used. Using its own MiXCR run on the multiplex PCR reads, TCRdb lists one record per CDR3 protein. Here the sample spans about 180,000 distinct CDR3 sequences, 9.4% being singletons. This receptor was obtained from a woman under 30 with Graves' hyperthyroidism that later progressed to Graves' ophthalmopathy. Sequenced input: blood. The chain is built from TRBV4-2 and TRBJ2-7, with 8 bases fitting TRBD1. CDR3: CASSNGQGPSHEQYF. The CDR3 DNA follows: TGTGCCAGCAGCAACGGACAGGGCCCTTCCCACGAGCAGTACTTC.